Each of the 19 T cell receptor beta chains below was sequenced from the same sample in a study of T cell repertoires in cytomegalovirus infection. In TCRdb, the reads were re-called with MiXCR into one record per CDR3 protein. This table holds approximately 500,000 distinct CDR3 sequences, approximately 15% found once. The material sequenced was CD8+ T cells from PBMCs. These receptors were taken from a human donor in good health (CMV status not recorded). Some clones in this sample may be carry-over from other donors' samples.

This clonotype was recorded at least ten times. The chain links TRBV7-2 to TRBJ1-4; 8 positions match TRBD1. The CDR3 spans 14 residues. V lost 5 bases, J lost 4 bases, and 3 bases stayed unmatched. CDR1 and CDR2 (germline): SGHTA, FQGNSA. CDR3 loop: CASSPGQGNEKLFF. The CDR3 region has the DNA TGTGCCAGCAGCCCCGGACAGGGTAATGAAAAACTGTTTTTT.

This clonotype was detected ten times or more. J is TRBJ1-4 and V is TRBV28; D is perhaps TRBD1 (5 bases). Germline V gives CDR1 MDHEN, CDR2 SYDVKM. CDR3 length: 14 residues. The V and J ends lost 7 bases and 8 bases respectively, with 17 bases between them. CDR3 in DNA: TGTGCCAGCACCTCCAGTGGGGGTTCCGAAAAACTGTTTTTT. Translation gives CASTSSGGSEKLFF.

This clonotype was counted many times. The V call is TRBV4-2, the J call TRBJ2-5; TRBD2 agrees at 9 bases. Germline trimming cut 0 bases from V and 5 bases from J; bases unmatched to any gene: 16. CDR1 is LGHNA and CDR2 is YNFKEQ in the germline V gene. This CDR3 has 19 residues. The CDR3 DNA follows: TGTGCCAGCAGCCAAGATCCTGTATCGGGTATAGCGGGAGCGGAGACCCAGTACTTC. It codes for CASSQDPVSGIAGAETQYF.

This clonotype was observed a few times. The chain joins TRBV4-1 to TRBJ1-2; D ambiguous. The length of the CDR3 is 14 residues. Germline V gene lookup returns CDR1 MGHRA and CDR2 YSYEKL. V was cut by 0 bases and J by 8 bases, with 13 bases left in between. The DNA of the CDR3 is TGCGCCAGCAGCCAAGATTGGGCCCCGGGGGGCTACACCTTC. Encoded protein: CASSQDWAPGGYTF.

This clonotype was recorded at least ten times. The chain combines TRBV4-1 with TRBJ2-1, with 11 bases that match TRBD2. Trimming removed 4 bases from V and 5 bases from J; junction bases left unmatched: 10. The CDR3 contains 17 residues. Germline CDR1 is MGHRA and CDR2 is YSYEKL. DNA of the CDR3: TGCGCCAGCAGCCCCTACCTTAGCGGGGGGGGGGACAATGAGCAGTTCTTC. This encodes CASSPYLSGGGDNEQFF.

This clonotype appeared a few times. The chain couples TRBV15 to TRBJ2-1; 10 bases are shared with TRBD2. Germline V gene data show CDR1 as LNHNV and CDR2 as YYDKDF (reference sequence). This CDR3 spans 14 amino acids. V gave up 8 bases and J gave up 9 bases; unmatched junction bases: 10. In nucleotides, the CDR3 is TGTGCCACCGGGCAGGGAGCGGGAGGGCTTGAGCAGTTCTTC. Amino acid sequence: CATGQGAGGLEQFF.

In its sample, this clonotype was seen many times. This rearrangement joins TRBV7-9 to TRBJ1-4, with a weak D call TRBD1 (6 bases). Germline assignment: CDR1 SEHNR and CDR2 FQNEAQ (reference sequence). This CDR3 contains 15 residues. The V and J ends lost 8 bases and 1 base respectively, with 14 bases between them. The chain's CDR3 is CASREGDRTNEKLFF. DNA of the CDR3: TGTGCCAGCCGCGAGGGGGATCGAACTAATGAAAAACTGTTTTTT. The full variable domain, in which reference TRBV7-9 and TRBJ1-4 provide the parts outside the CDR3, is DTGVSQNPRHKITKRGQNVTFRCDPISEHNRLYWYRQTLGQGPEFLTYFQNEAQLEKSRLLSDRFSAERPKGSFSTLEIQRTEQGDSAMYLCASREGDRTNEKLFFGSGTQLSVL.

This clonotype was seen repeatedly, ten times or more. This chain's CDR3 is CASSSRGRIYEQYF. DNA of the CDR3: TGTGCCAGCAGTTCTCGCGGGAGAATCTACGAGCAGTACTTC. The chain employs TRBV28 and TRBJ2-7, with 7 bases that match TRBD2. The V gene end was trimmed by 4 bases and the J gene end by 3 bases; junction bases not matched to a gene: 6. Germline CDR1 and CDR2: MDHEN and SYDVKM. The CDR3 covers 14 residues.

This clonotype appeared many times. The chain combines TRBV2 with TRBJ2-1; 9 nucleotides match TRBD2. J lost 4 bases, V lost 11 bases, and 6 bases had no gene match. Germline CDR1 and CDR2: SNHLY and FYNNEI. This CDR3 region has 13 residues. DNA of the CDR3: TGTGCCGGGAGGACTAGCGCGTACAATGAGCAGTTCTTC. This codes for CAGRTSAYNEQFF. The full variable domain, completed using reference TRBV2 and TRBJ2-1, is EPEVTQTPSHQVTQMGQEVILRCVPISNHLYFYWYRQILGQKVEFLVSFYNNEISEKSEIFDDQFSVERPDGSNFTLKIRSTKLEDSAMYFCAGRTSAYNEQFFGPGTRLTVL.

This clonotype has a handful of counts. The V gene is TRBV19, the J gene TRBJ1-2; tentatively, D is TRBD1 (5 bases). Trimming took 5 bases from V and 5 from J, leaving 24 bases between them. Germline values: CDR1 LNHDA, CDR2 SQIVND (reference sequence). The CDR3 is made up of 17 amino acids. Here the CDR3 DNA reads TGTGCCAGTAGTCCGGTCCCGGGACGGGGATGGGGTTATGGCTACACCTTC. It specifies CASSPVPGRGWGYGYTF. Drawing the rest from reference TRBV19 and TRBJ1-2, the complete variable domain is DGGITQSPKYLFRKEGQNVTLSCEQNLNHDAMYWYRQDPGQGLRLIYYSQIVNDFQKGDIAEGYSVSREKKESFPLTVTSAQKNPTAFYLCASSPVPGRGWGYGYTFGSGTRLTVV.

This chain links TRBV9 with TRBJ2-5; 9 nucleotides match TRBD2. With V trimmed by 0 bases and J by 5 bases, 5 bases remained unmatched. Germline CDR1 and CDR2: SGDLS and YYNGEE. CDR3 length equals 15 residues. The CDR3 is CASSVGTSARETQYF. The CDR3 DNA is TGTGCCAGCAGCGTAGGGACTAGCGCACGGGAGACCCAGTACTTC.

V gene TRBV20-1 combines with J gene TRBJ2-1, with 9 bases aligning to TRBD2. This CDR3 region has 15 residues. Losses at the gene ends were 6 bases for V and 7 bases for J; bases not matched to a gene: 13. In germline, CDR1 is DFQATT, CDR2 SNEGSKA (reference sequence). In nucleotides, the CDR3 is TGCAGTGCCCGCTCCCTGCGGGAGGGATTGAATGAGCAGTTCTTC. It encodes CSARSLREGLNEQFF.

This clonotype was counted at least ten times. The chain employs TRBV2 and TRBJ2-2, with D possibly matching TRBD2 (5 bases). Germline-derived CDR1 and CDR2 are SNHLY and FYNNEI. Trimming pared 8 bases from V and 4 bases from J, leaving 17 bases between. The CDR3 length is 15 residues. The CDR3 loop reads CASVLGITRTGELFF. CDR3 in DNA: TGTGCCAGCGTCCTCGGGATCACTCGCACCGGGGAGCTGTTTTTT.

This clonotype was counted a few times. Here the CDR3 reads CASSPPRLAGAREQYF. CDR3 DNA sequence: TGCGCCAGCAGCCCTCCAAGACTAGCGGGAGCCCGCGAGCAGTACTTC. This sequence joins TRBV5-1 and TRBJ2-7, with TRBD2 identical over 12 bases. The V segment lost 4 bases and the J segment 6 bases; nucleotides outside the gene matches: 11. Germline V gene sequence: CDR1 SGHRS, CDR2 YFSETQ. The CDR3 is 16 residues long.

Ten or more counts support this clonotype. CDR3 residues: CASRPGPGRYEQYF. CDR3 nucleotide sequence: TGTGCCAGCAGACCTGGGCCAGGAAGATACGAGCAGTACTTC. V gene TRBV7-8 combines with J gene TRBJ2-7; D remains ambiguous. The CDR3 contains 14 residues. The germline gives CDR1 SGHVS, CDR2 FQNEAQ. V lost 6 bases to trimming and J lost 4 bases, with 16 bases between them.

This clonotype was observed at least ten times. V usage is TRBV11-2 and J usage is TRBJ2-2; the D gene is possibly TRBD1 (7 bases). Germline V gene lookup returns CDR1 SGHAT and CDR2 FQNNGV. Trimming pared 4 bases from V and 5 bases from J, leaving 17 bases between. This CDR3 comprises 16 residues. The CDR3 DNA reads as TGTGCCAGCAGCTCGAGGGGGCAGGGGGGAACCGGGGAGCTGTTTTTT. As protein: CASSSRGQGGTGELFF.

The chain couples TRBV27 to TRBJ1-1; 7 positions match TRBD1. The CDR3 sequence is 15 residues long. Germline CDR1 MNHEY, CDR2 SMNVEV (reference sequence). The J segment lost 2 bases and the V segment lost 5 bases, leaving 8 bases of the junction unmatched. The CDR3 region is CASSLQTGSNTEAFF. The CDR3 nucleotides read TGTGCCAGCAGTCTCCAGACAGGGTCCAACACTGAAGCTTTCTTT.

There are a few counts of this clonotype. Here the CDR3 reads CASSYRGHKISYEQYF. The CDR3 nucleotides read TGTGCCAGCAGTTATAGGGGACACAAAATCTCCTACGAGCAGTACTTC. The chain is built from TRBV6-5 and TRBJ2-7, with D perhaps TRBD1 (6 bases). The CDR3 covers 16 residues. CDR1 and CDR2 (germline): MNHEY, SVGAGI. V was trimmed by 3 bases and J by 0 bases, leaving 15 bases between them.

This clonotype was picked up a small number of times. The chain couples TRBV9 to TRBJ2-3; D ambiguous. Germline V CDR1 and CDR2: SGDLS, YYNGEE. CDR3 length: 14 residues. The ends were cut back, 0 bases at V and 5 bases at J, with 10 bases in the middle. CDR3 residues: CASSVATPGDTQYF. The CDR3 DNA sequence: TGTGCCAGCAGCGTAGCAACCCCCGGAGATACGCAGTATTTT.